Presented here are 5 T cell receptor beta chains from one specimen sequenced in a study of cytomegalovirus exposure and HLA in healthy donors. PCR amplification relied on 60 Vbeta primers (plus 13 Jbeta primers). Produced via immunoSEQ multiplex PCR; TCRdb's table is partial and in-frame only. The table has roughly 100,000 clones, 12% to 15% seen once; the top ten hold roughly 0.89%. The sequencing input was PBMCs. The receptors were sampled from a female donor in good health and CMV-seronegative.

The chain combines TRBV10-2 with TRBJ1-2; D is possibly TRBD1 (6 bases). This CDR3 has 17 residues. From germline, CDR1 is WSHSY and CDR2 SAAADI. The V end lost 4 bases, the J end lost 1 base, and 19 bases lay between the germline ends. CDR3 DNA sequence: TGCGCCAGCAGTGGCCCATCGCGTTCAGGGGATAACTATGGCTACACCTTC. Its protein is CASSGPSRSGDNYGYTF.

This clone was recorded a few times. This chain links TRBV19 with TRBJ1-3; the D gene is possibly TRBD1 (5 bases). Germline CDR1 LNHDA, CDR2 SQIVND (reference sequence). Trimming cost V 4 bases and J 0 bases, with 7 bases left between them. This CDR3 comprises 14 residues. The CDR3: CASSTGFSGNTIYF. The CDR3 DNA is TGTGCCAGTAGTACAGGGTTCTCTGGAAACACCATATATTTT.

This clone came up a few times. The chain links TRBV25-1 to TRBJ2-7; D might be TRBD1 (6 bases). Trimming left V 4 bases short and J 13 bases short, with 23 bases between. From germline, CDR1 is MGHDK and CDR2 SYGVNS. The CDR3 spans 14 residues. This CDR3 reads CASSAELNRDTPYF. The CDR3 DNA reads TGTGCCAGCAGTGCGGAACTTAACCGGGACACACCATACTTC.

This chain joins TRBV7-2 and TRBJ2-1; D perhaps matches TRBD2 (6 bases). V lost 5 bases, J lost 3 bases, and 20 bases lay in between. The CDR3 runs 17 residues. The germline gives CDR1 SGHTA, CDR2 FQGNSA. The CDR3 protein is CASSPEVGGLSYNEQFF. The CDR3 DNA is TGTGCCAGCAGCCCCGAGGTCGGGGGACTTAGCTACAATGAGCAGTTCTTC.

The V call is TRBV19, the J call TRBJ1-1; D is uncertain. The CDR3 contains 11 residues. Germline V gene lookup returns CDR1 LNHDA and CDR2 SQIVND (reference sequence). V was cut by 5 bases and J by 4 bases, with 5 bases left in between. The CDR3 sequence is CASSYITEAFF. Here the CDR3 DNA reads TGTGCCAGTAGTTACATCACTGAAGCTTTCTTT.